Below, 6 T cell receptor beta chains from the same sample are listed, as sequenced in a study of T cell responses to AZD1222 COVID-19 vaccine. Assay: immunoSEQ multiplex PCR; the TCRdb copy retains only in-frame clones and omits some. Of roughly 110,000 clones in the sample, around nine tenths are singletons; the top ten hold roughly 5.6%. The material sequenced was peripheral blood, taken 28 days after the second AZD1222 dose. These receptors all stem from an adult who received the AZD1222 COVID-19 vaccine.

The chain joins TRBV28 to TRBJ2-7; TRBD1 matches at 8 bases. V was pared by 7 bases and J by 4 bases, with 3 bases of the junction left unmatched. The CDR3 spans 12 residues. In germline, CDR1 is MDHEN, CDR2 SYDVKM. This CDR3 reads CASKTGGYEQYF. In DNA, the CDR3 is TGTGCCAGCAAAACAGGGGGGTACGAGCAGTACTTC.

This clone was recorded a few times. The chain employs TRBV3-1 (or the pseudogene TRBV3-2) and TRBJ1-1; the D gene is possibly TRBD1 (5 bases). Germline-derived CDR1 and CDR2 are LGHDT and YNNKEL (reference sequence). The CDR3 is 15 amino acids. V was shortened by 3 bases and J by 2 bases, with 13 bases between the two germline ends. The CDR3 loop reads CASSQHMTANTEAFF. DNA for the CDR3: TGTGCCAGCAGCCAGCATATGACAGCCAACACTGAAGCTTTCTTT.

This chain connects TRBV5-1 to TRBJ1-2; unclear D gene. V was shortened by 0 bases and J by 1 base, with 10 bases between the two germline ends. Germline V gene data show CDR1 as SGHRS and CDR2 as YFSETQ. CDR3 length: 15 residues. CDR3 sequence reads: CASSLAGILNYGYTF. CDR3 coding DNA: TGCGCCAGCAGCTTGGCCGGGATCCTTAACTATGGCTACACCTTC.

The chain couples TRBV5-1 to TRBJ2-4; 7 positions match TRBD2. This CDR3 comprises 16 residues. Germline V lookup: CDR1 SGHRS, CDR2 YFSETQ. V was clipped by 0 bases and J by 5 bases; unmatched bases: 8. The CDR3 nucleotides are TGCGCCAGCAGCTTGGAAGGCGGGAGCCACCAAAACATTCAGTACTTC. Its protein is CASSLEGGSHQNIQYF. The full variable domain, in which reference TRBV5-1 and TRBJ2-4 provide the parts outside the CDR3, is KAGVTQTPRYLIKTRGQQVTLSCSPISGHRSVSWYQQTPGQGLQFLFEYFSETQRNKGNFPGRFSGRQFSNSRSEMNVSTLELGDSALYLCASSLEGGSHQNIQYFGAGTRLSVL.

The V gene is TRBV14, the J gene TRBJ1-2; a weak D match, TRBD1 (6 bases). Germline CDR1 reads SGHDN; CDR2 reads FVKESK. The CDR3 has 12 residues. Trimming removed 4 bases from V and 6 bases from J, with 9 bases in between. CDR3 residues: CASSRSGDGYTF. The CDR3 DNA reads TGTGCCAGCAGCCGGTCAGGGGATGGCTACACCTTC.

The chain carries TRBV7-6 and TRBJ1-3, with D possibly TRBD1 on 6 matching bases. The CDR3 is 16 amino acids. The V gene's germline CDR1 is SGHVS and CDR2 FNYEAQ. V shed 4 bases and J shed 0 bases, with 13 bases lying between them. The chain's CDR3 is CASSSRGGDSGNTIYF. CDR3 bases: TGTGCCAGCAGCTCCCGGGGGGGCGACTCTGGAAACACCATATATTTT.